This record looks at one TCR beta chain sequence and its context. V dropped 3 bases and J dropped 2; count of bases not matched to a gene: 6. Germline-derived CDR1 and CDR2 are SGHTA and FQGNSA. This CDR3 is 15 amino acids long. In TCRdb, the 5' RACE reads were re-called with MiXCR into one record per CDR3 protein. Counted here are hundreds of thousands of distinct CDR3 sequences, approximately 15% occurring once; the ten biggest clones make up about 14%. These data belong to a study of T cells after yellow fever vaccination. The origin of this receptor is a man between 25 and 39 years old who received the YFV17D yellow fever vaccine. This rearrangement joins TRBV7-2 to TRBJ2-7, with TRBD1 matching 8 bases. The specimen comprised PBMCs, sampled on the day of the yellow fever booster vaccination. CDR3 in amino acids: CASSLAGTGPYEQYF. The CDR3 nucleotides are TGTGCCAGCAGCTTGGCCGGGACAGGTCCCTACGAGCAGTACTTC.